The entry below describes one T cell receptor beta chain. This specimen belongs to a study of blood T cell repertoires in COVID-19. Clones were read by immunoSEQ multiplex PCR, and TCRdb kept only the in-frame ones, dropping some. The repertoire includes 650,000 to 800,000 clones, around 89% of them detected once, and roughly 0.26% sits in the top ten. The CDR3 sequence is 16 residues long. Germline V CDR1 and CDR2: KGHDR, SFDVKD. This TCR was sampled from a woman between 18 and 30 years old with acute or convalescent COVID-19. Sequenced sample: peripheral blood. The rearrangement joins TRBV24-1 to TRBJ2-2; TRBD1 matches 8 bases. CDR3 sequence reads: CATEQGQGTNTGELFF. Written as DNA, the CDR3 is TGTGCAACTGAGCAAGGACAGGGAACGAACACCGGGGAGCTGTTTTTT.